A selection of T cell receptor beta chains follows, all from one sample in a study of shared clonotypes between healthy human individuals. Only in-frame clones appear in the TCRdb table, and some are missing; sequencing was by immunoSEQ multiplex PCR. The data show hundreds of thousands of clones, roughly 87% seen once. The sequenced sample was memory CD8+ T cells sorted from blood. Receptors originate from a young man in good health. The CDR3 runs from the conserved cysteine through the conserved F or W. D genes are given only for firm matches. Only part of the rows carry a size: once, few, many, or a class if the clone is expanded.

size	V	J	D	DNA	CDR3
NA	TRBV10-3	TRBJ2-2	NA	TGTGCCATCAGTGAGTCGGTGTATCTCGGCCAGAACACCGGGGAGCTGTTTTTT	CAISESVYLGQNTGELFF
NA	TRBV18	TRBJ2-7	TRBD1	TGTGCCAGCTCACCGTCGGGACAGGGGGACGAGCAGTACTTC	CASSPSGQGDEQYF
NA	TRBV11-2	TRBJ2-7	NA	TGTGCCACCCGGGGGAAGGGAAAGCAGTACTTC	CATRGKGKQYF
NA	TRBV7-6	TRBJ2-1	NA	TGTGCCAGCAGCTTTATGGGCAGCCACAATGAGCAGTTCTTC	CASSFMGSHNEQFF
NA	TRBV4-1	TRBJ1-3	TRBD1	TGCGCCAGCAGCCCGACAGGGGGCCAGGGAAACACCATATATTTT	CASSPTGGQGNTIYF
NA	TRBV4-1	TRBJ2-1	TRBD2	TGCGCCAGCAGCCAAGATTGGCTAGCGGTTTACAATGAGCAGTTCTTC	CASSQDWLAVYNEQFF
once	TRBV4-1	TRBJ1-2	NA	TGCGCCAGCAGCCATATATGGACCCTCTATGGCTACACCTTC	CASSHIWTLYGYTF
NA	TRBV2	TRBJ2-3	NA	TGTGCCAGCAGTGAGTGGGGGCGCATAGATACGCAGTATTTT	CASSEWGRIDTQYF
NA	TRBV4-1	TRBJ1-2	TRBD1	TGCGCCAGCAGCCAAGAAGAGGGGGCGCTGGGGCATGGCTACACCTTC	CASSQEEGALGHGYTF
NA	TRBV19	TRBJ1-1	NA	TGTGCCAGTAGTATCGGCCGAGTGAACACTGAAGCTTTCTTT	CASSIGRVNTEAFF
NA	TRBV2	TRBJ1-2	NA	TGTGCCAGCAGTGCCCAGGGGTCATATGGCTACACCTTC	CASSAQGSYGYTF
NA	TRBV30	TRBJ1-1	NA	TGTGCCTGGAGTGTCGGGGGGGAGACTGAAGCTTTCTTT	CAWSVGGETEAFF
NA	TRBV18	TRBJ2-7	TRBD1	TGTGCCAGCTCACCATACGACAGGGCTCTCGAGCAGTACTTC	CASSPYDRALEQYF
NA	TRBV19	TRBJ2-1	TRBD2	TGTGCCAGTAGTATTGGCGGGAGCGTCTACAATGAGCAGTTCTTC	CASSIGGSVYNEQFF
NA	TRBV7-9	TRBJ1-3	TRBD1	TGTGCCAGCAGCTTAGCTCTAGGGGGCCCTGGAAACACCATATATTTT	CASSLALGGPGNTIYF
NA	TRBV5-8	TRBJ2-4	NA	TGTGCCAGCAGGTTGCCTCAAGCCAAAAACATTCAGTACTTC	CASRLPQAKNIQYF
NA	TRBV5-6	TRBJ1-1	NA	TGTGCCAGCAGAGGGTCCTCCGTCGCTGAAGCTTTCTTT	CASRGSSVAEAFF
NA	TRBV29-1	TRBJ2-3	TRBD1	TGCAGCGTTGAAGGGACAGGGGGCTGGATAGATACGCAGTATTTT	CSVEGTGGWIDTQYF
NA	TRBV30	TRBJ2-5	NA	TGTGCCTGGAGTCCGACCGGAGAGACCCAGTACTTC	CAWSPTGETQYF
NA	TRBV5-4	TRBJ1-2	NA	TGTGCCAGCAGCTTAGCAGGGAGCCTTTATGGCTACACCTTC	CASSLAGSLYGYTF
NA	TRBV27	TRBJ1-2	NA	TGTGCCAGCAGTTTAATGGGGGTGGGCTATGGCTACACCTTC	CASSLMGVGYGYTF
NA	TRBV5-4	TRBJ2-7	NA	TGTGCCAGCAGCTTCGGTGTCTACGAGCAGTACTTC	CASSFGVYEQYF
NA	TRBV13	TRBJ1-1	TRBD1	TGTGCCAGCAGCTTAGGTGGGACAGGGGACGCTGAAGCTTTCTTT	CASSLGGTGDAEAFF
NA	TRBV27	TRBJ2-5	TRBD1	TGTGCCAGCAGTTTGACATGGGACAGGGTTGATCGAGAGACCCAGTACTTC	CASSLTWDRVDRETQYF
few	TRBV7-6	TRBJ1-2	NA	TGTGCCAGCAGCTTAGGGCCGGGGCTCTATGGCTACACCTTC	CASSLGPGLYGYTF
NA	TRBV9	TRBJ1-1	NA	TGTGCCAGCAGCGTAGGGCTCGGGGGCTCTGAAGCTTTCTTT	CASSVGLGGSEAFF
NA	TRBV7-9	TRBJ1-2	TRBD1	TGTGCCAGCAGCCTACCGGGACAGGGGATTGGCTACACCTTC	CASSLPGQGIGYTF
NA	TRBV6-5	TRBJ1-5	NA	TGTGCCAGCGGAAACAGGGAGGATCAGCCCCAGCATTTT	CASGNREDQPQHF
NA	TRBV10-3	TRBJ1-3	NA	TGTGCCATCAGTGATGGGTTTGGAAACACCATATATTTT	CAISDGFGNTIYF
NA	TRBV6-1	TRBJ1-6	NA	TGTGCCAGCAGTGAAGATTACAGGGTGCGTAATTCACCCCTCCACTTT	CASSEDYRVRNSPLHF
NA	TRBV19	TRBJ2-1	TRBD1	TGTGCCAGTAGTATAACAGGGGAGTACAATGAGCAGTTCTTC	CASSITGEYNEQFF
NA	TRBV5-6	TRBJ1-1	NA	TGTGCCAGCAGCGATGATGGGGTCGGGGCTTTCTTT	CASSDDGVGAFF
NA	TRBV7-9	TRBJ2-7	TRBD2	TGTGCCAGCAACCTAGCTAGCGGGAGTTTCTACGAGCAGTACTTC	CASNLASGSFYEQYF
NA	TRBV6-5	TRBJ2-5	TRBD2	TGTGCCAGCAGTTTAGGTAGCGGGGCAATACAAGAGACCCAGTACTTC	CASSLGSGAIQETQYF
few	TRBV7-2	TRBJ2-1	NA	TGTGCCAGCAGCTTAGGGGCCGCATGGAATGAGCAGTTCTTC	CASSLGAAWNEQFF
NA	TRBV6-5	TRBJ2-2	NA	TGTGCCAGCAGTTACACGACAAGCACCGGGGAGCTGTTTTTT	CASSYTTSTGELFF
NA	TRBV13	TRBJ1-1	NA	TGTGCCAGCAGCTTAAATACTGAAGCTTTCTTT	CASSLNTEAFF
NA	TRBV7-9	TRBJ1-2	NA	TGTGCCAGCAGCCATACGGACAGCGCCTTCGGCTATGGCTACACCTTC	CASSHTDSAFGYGYTF
NA	TRBV5-1	TRBJ2-7	NA	TGCGCCAGCTCCCCCGACGGGAGCGGGTACGAGCAGTACTTC	CASSPDGSGYEQYF
NA	TRBV5-1	TRBJ2-7	NA	TGCGCCAGCAGCTTGCGGCTCTACCGCTCCTACGAGCAGTACTTC	CASSLRLYRSYEQYF
NA	TRBV7-8	TRBJ1-2	NA	TGTGCCAGCAGCTTAGAGACAAACTATGGCTACACCTTC	CASSLETNYGYTF
NA	TRBV4-1	TRBJ2-3	TRBD2	TGCGCCAGCAGCCAAGGGACTAGCGGGCCTAGCACAGATACGCAGTATTTT	CASSQGTSGPSTDTQYF
NA	TRBV10-1	TRBJ2-3	NA	TGCGCCAGCAGTGAGGCGGGACAGTCTGATACGCAGTATTTT	CASSEAGQSDTQYF
once	TRBV4-3	TRBJ2-1	TRBD2	TGCGCCAGCAGCCAAGAGGCAGGACTAGCGGGAGATGAGCAGTTCTTC	CASSQEAGLAGDEQFF
NA	TRBV27	TRBJ2-6	NA	TGTGCCAGCAGTTTATTGGGGAGCTCTGGGGCCAACGTCCTGACTTTC	CASSLLGSSGANVLTF
NA	TRBV5-6	TRBJ1-1	TRBD1	TGTGCCAGCAGCGGCGACAGGGAGGGGGACACTGAAGCTTTCTTT	CASSGDREGDTEAFF
NA	TRBV7-6	TRBJ2-1	TRBD2	TGTGCCAGCAGCTTACGACTAGCCCTCGGTGAGCAGTTCTTC	CASSLRLALGEQFF
NA	TRBV10-2	TRBJ1-1	NA	TGCGCCAGCAGCTCCAAAGGGCTAAACACTGAAGCTTTCTTT	CASSSKGLNTEAFF
NA	TRBV7-2	TRBJ2-7	NA	TGTGCCAGCAGCTTAGGGGGAGGACTTTACTACGAGCAGTACTTC	CASSLGGGLYYEQYF
NA	TRBV11-2	TRBJ1-2	NA	TGTGCCAGCAGCCACCAGGGGCTCCACTATGGCTACACCTTC	CASSHQGLHYGYTF
NA	TRBV7-9	TRBJ2-1	TRBD1	TGTGCCAGCCGGACCGGGACAGGGGGCTCCTACAATGAGCAGTTCTTC	CASRTGTGGSYNEQFF
NA	TRBV6-5	TRBJ2-3	NA	TGTGCCAGCAGCCCACCCACAACCCCAGATACGCAGTATTTT	CASSPPTTPDTQYF
few	TRBV7-9	TRBJ1-2	NA	TGTGCCAGCACCCGAGCAGGCACGGCAGCTGTCTATGGCTACACCTTC	CASTRAGTAAVYGYTF
NA	TRBV7-8	TRBJ2-3	NA	TGTGCCAGCAGCCAAACGGGGTCCACAGATACGCAGTATTTT	CASSQTGSTDTQYF
once	TRBV11-2	TRBJ2-1	TRBD2	TGTGCCAGCACCCTTGCCGGGACTAACTCCTACAATGAGCAGTTCTTC	CASTLAGTNSYNEQFF